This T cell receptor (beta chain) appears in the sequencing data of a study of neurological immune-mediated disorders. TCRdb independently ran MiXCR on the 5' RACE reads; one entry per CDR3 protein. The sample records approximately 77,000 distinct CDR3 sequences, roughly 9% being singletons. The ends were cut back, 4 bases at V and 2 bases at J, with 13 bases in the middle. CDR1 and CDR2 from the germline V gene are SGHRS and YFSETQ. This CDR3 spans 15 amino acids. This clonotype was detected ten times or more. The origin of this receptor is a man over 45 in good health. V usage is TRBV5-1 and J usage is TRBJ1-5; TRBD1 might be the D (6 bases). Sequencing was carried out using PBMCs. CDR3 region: CASSPQGSGNQPQHF. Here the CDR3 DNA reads TGCGCCAGCAGCCCACAGGGAAGTGGCAATCAGCCCCAGCATTTT.